These 27 T cell receptor beta chains were sequenced from one sample in a study of OX40 agonist ivuxolimab in advanced cancers. Produced via immunoSEQ multiplex PCR; TCRdb's table is partial and in-frame only. The table records about 90,000 clones, roughly 93% of them present only once. The starting material was CD4+ or CD8+ T cells sorted from blood, obtained in a trial of the OX40 agonist ivuxolimab. The source is an adult with an advanced solid tumor such as melanoma, head and neck, liver or kidney cancer.

The rearrangement links TRBV2 to TRBJ2-5, with D unresolved. Trimming took 7 bases from V and 7 from J, leaving 13 bases between them. The CDR3 totals 12 residues. CDR1 SNHLY and CDR2 FYNNEI come from the germline V gene. CDR3 nucleotide sequence: TGTGCCAGCACAAGACCTCGTGGGACCCAGTACTTC. Protein sequence: CASTRPRGTQYF. Looking up the rest from reference TRBV2 and TRBJ2-5 gives the full variable domain: EPEVTQTPSHQVTQMGQEVILRCVPISNHLYFYWYRQILGQKVEFLVSFYNNEISEKSEIFDDQFSVERPDGSNFTLKIRSTKLEDSAMYFCASTRPRGTQYFGPGTRLLVL.

The chain recombines TRBV6-6 with TRBJ2-7, with 7 bases lining up with TRBD1. The CDR3 length is 14 residues. The junction had 3 bases not matched to a gene; V was cut back by 4 bases and J by 0 bases. CDR1 is MNHNY and CDR2 is SVGAGI in the germline V gene (reference sequence). This CDR3 reads CASSSRQGSYEQYF. In DNA form, the CDR3 reads TGTGCCAGCAGTTCCAGACAGGGCTCCTACGAGCAGTACTTC.

The chain uses TRBV4-3 and TRBJ2-7; TRBD2 agrees at 10 bases. V lost 4 bases to trimming and J lost 5 bases; unmatched junction nucleotides: 5. Germline CDR1 is LGHNA and CDR2 is YSLEER. The CDR3 covers 14 residues. The CDR3 region is CASSPSGSTNEQYF. CDR3 bases: TGCGCCAGCAGCCCTAGCGGGAGTACCAACGAGCAGTACTTC.

The gene calls are TRBV15 and TRBJ2-7; 10 nucleotides agree with TRBD1. Germline V gene lookup returns CDR1 LNHNV and CDR2 YYDKDF (reference sequence). The V segment lost 5 bases and the J segment 2 bases; nucleotides outside the gene matches: 6. This CDR3 region has 15 residues. The DNA for the CDR3 is TGTGCCACCAGCGGCACCGGGACAGGGGCCTACGAGCAGTACTTC. Translated, it gives CATSGTGTGAYEQYF.

V and J are TRBV7-9 and TRBJ1-1; D gene unclear. The CDR3 consists of 14 residues. Germline CDR1 SEHNR, CDR2 FQNEAQ (reference sequence). Trimming took off 1 base at V and 0 bases at J, with 6 bases between the two ends. CDR3 coding DNA: TGTGCCAGCAGCTTAGTTACGGTGAACACTGAAGCTTTCTTT. This sequence encodes CASSLVTVNTEAFF.

The gene calls are TRBV5-1 and TRBJ2-7; TRBD2 matches at 8 bases. Germline-derived CDR1 and CDR2 are SGHRS and YFSETQ. J was trimmed by 4 bases and V by 5 bases; bases with no gene match: 8. CDR3 size: 14 residues. The CDR3 nucleotides are TGCGCCAGCAGACCCGATCGACTAGCGTACGAGCAGTACTTC. Its translation is CASRPDRLAYEQYF.

The gene calls are TRBV10-1 and TRBJ2-3, with D maybe TRBD2 (5 bases). There are 13 residues in the CDR3. Germline assignment: CDR1 WNHNN and CDR2 SYGVQD (reference sequence). Trimming took off 0 bases at V and 6 bases at J, with 7 bases between the two ends. The CDR3 DNA is TGCGCCAGCAGTGAGTCGACTAAGGATACGCAGTATTTT. This translates into CASSESTKDTQYF.

The chain carries TRBV9 and TRBJ2-1; possibly TRBD2 for D (5 bases). Trimming cost V 0 bases and J 4 bases, with 14 bases left between them. The CDR3 has 16 amino acids. Germline V CDR1 and CDR2: SGDLS, YYNGEE. The CDR3 here is CASSVAGSGAYNEQFF. The CDR3 DNA reads TGTGCCAGCAGCGTAGCGGGAAGCGGAGCTTACAATGAGCAGTTCTTC.

The rearrangement joins TRBV2 to TRBJ2-1, with D perhaps TRBD1 (5 bases). This CDR3 has 14 amino acids. Trimming took 1 base from V and 9 from J, leaving 13 bases between them. Germline V lookup: CDR1 SNHLY, CDR2 FYNNEI. The CDR3 DNA sequence: TGTGCCAGCAGTGAAGTTCATGGGGCAGGTGAGCAGTTCTTC. This encodes CASSEVHGAGEQFF.

The rearrangement links TRBV19 to TRBJ1-3; D might be TRBD1 (5 bases). Deletions cut 8 bases from V and 0 bases from J, with 11 bases between. CDR3 size: 14 residues. Germline V gene data show CDR1 as LNHDA and CDR2 as SQIVND (reference sequence). The CDR3 DNA reads TGTGCCAGTCGAGGGGAGACCTCTGGAAACACCATATATTTT. The encoded protein is CASRGETSGNTIYF.

The chain is built from TRBV19 and TRBJ2-3, with 7 nucleotides matching TRBD1. This CDR3 is built from 17 residues. V was pared by 5 bases and J by 1 base, with 12 bases of the junction left unmatched. CDR1 LNHDA and CDR2 SQIVND come from the germline V gene (reference sequence). CDR3 region: CASSRLQGSTGTDTQYF. CDR3 nucleotides: TGTGCCAGTAGTCGACTACAGGGGAGCACGGGCACAGATACGCAGTATTTT.

The chain uses TRBV18 and TRBJ2-7; 9 nucleotides align to TRBD1. Germline CDR1 reads KGHSH; CDR2 reads LQKENI. V was clipped by 3 bases and J by 6 bases; unmatched bases: 9. The CDR3 totals 15 residues. The CDR3 protein is CASSPSGTGWGEQYF. The CDR3 DNA reads as TGTGCCAGCTCACCCTCCGGGACAGGGTGGGGCGAGCAGTACTTC.

The V gene is TRBV19, the J gene TRBJ2-7, with TRBD2 as a possible D gene (5 bases). The CDR3 runs to 14 residues. CDR1 LNHDA and CDR2 SQIVND come from the germline V gene (reference sequence). V was pared by 3 bases and J by 4 bases, with 13 bases between. The CDR3 loop is CASSIGLGAYEQYF. The CDR3 region has the DNA TGTGCCAGTAGTATTGGTTTGGGAGCTTACGAGCAGTACTTC.

A word on this clone: In the same sample, other DNA sequences code for this CDR3. V is TRBV5-1 and J is TRBJ1-4; a possible D gene is TRBD1 (5 bases). Per germline, CDR1 SGHRS and CDR2 YFSETQ. This CDR3 is 15 amino acids long. V lost 5 bases and J lost 0, with 11 bases in between. The CDR3: CASRPTGATNEKLFF. CDR3 coding DNA: TGCGCCAGCAGACCAACAGGTGCAACTAATGAAAAACTGTTTTTT.

The chain combines TRBV20-1 with TRBJ2-1; 7 nucleotides agree with TRBD1. J gave up 8 bases and V 6 bases, and 4 bases lay outside the gene matches. The CDR3 extends over 11 amino acids. The germline V gene has CDR1 DFQATT and CDR2 SNEGSKA (reference sequence). Written as DNA, the CDR3 is TGCAGTGCCGACAGGGTGGATGAGCAGTTCTTC. Translated, it gives CSADRVDEQFF.

Comment on this clone: Compared with germline, one end of the junction differs, possibly owing to a read error. V gene TRBV9 combines with J gene TRBJ2-2, with a weak D call TRBD2 (5 bases). Looked up from germline, CDR1 is SGDLS and CDR2 is YYNGEE. The CDR3 is made up of 16 amino acids. The CDR3 here is CANSIRGSLNTGELFF. CDR3 coding DNA: TGTGCCAACAGCATAAGAGGGAGTCTGAACACCGGGGAGCTGTTTTTT.

This clone was recorded once. The CDR3 nucleotides read TGTGCCAGCAGTGAGACAGGGGTAGGCAATCAGCCCCAGCATTTT. Translated: CASSETGVGNQPQHF. The V call is TRBV27, the J call TRBJ1-5; TRBD1 aligns across 8 bases. The CDR3 runs 15 residues. Germline trimming cut 5 bases from V and 2 bases from J; bases unmatched to any gene: 5. Germline V gives CDR1 MNHEY, CDR2 SMNVEV (reference sequence).

For the CDR3, the DNA is TGTGCCAGCAGCCCCTCTAGCGGGAGTGTCACAGATACGCAGTATTTT. It encodes CASSPSSGSVTDTQYF. The chain combines TRBV11-1 with TRBJ2-3, with 10 bases fitting TRBD2. Per germline, CDR1 SGHAT and CDR2 FQDESV (reference sequence). CDR3 length: 16 amino acids. With V trimmed by 5 bases and J by 2 bases, 7 bases remained unmatched.

Written as DNA, the CDR3 is TGTGCCAGCAGCTCTAGCGGGGGGACCTACGAGCAGTACTTC. It yields the protein CASSSSGGTYEQYF. This chain uses TRBV7-9 with TRBJ2-7; 11 bases fit TRBD2. Germline values: CDR1 SEHNR, CDR2 FQNEAQ (reference sequence). Trimming removed 4 bases from V and 2 bases from J; junction bases left unmatched: 1. This CDR3 has 14 residues.

The sample holds one count of this clone. J is TRBJ2-7 and V is TRBV5-1; D not certain. This CDR3 spans 15 amino acids. The V end was cut by 0 bases, the J end by 5 bases, with 15 bases between. The germline gives CDR1 SGHRS, CDR2 YFSETQ. The CDR3 is CASSLGLPGVDEQYF. CDR3 sequence (DNA): TGCGCCAGCAGCTTGGGTCTTCCCGGAGTCGACGAGCAGTACTTC.

The rearrangement uses TRBV5-1 and TRBJ1-2; 12 bases align to TRBD1. This CDR3 is 16 amino acids long. Germline CDR1 and CDR2: SGHRS and YFSETQ. With 4 bases clipped from V and 2 bases from J, the junction kept 6 bases outside the gene matches. CDR3 DNA: TGCGCCAGCAGCCCCGGGACAGGGGGCCTCAACTATGGCTACACCTTC. Translating it yields CASSPGTGGLNYGYTF.

The rearrangement uses TRBV13 and TRBJ2-7; TRBD2 agrees at 12 bases. The V gene end was trimmed by 0 bases and the J gene end by 4 bases; junction bases not matched to a gene: 1. The CDR3 extends over 15 amino acids. CDR1 and CDR2 from the germline V gene are PRHDT and FYEKMQ (reference sequence). The CDR3 here is CASSLGLAGGYEQYF. In DNA, the CDR3 is TGTGCCAGCAGCTTAGGACTAGCGGGAGGTTACGAGCAGTACTTC.

The chain employs TRBV7-8 and TRBJ2-7, with no clear D. Trimming took 2 bases from V and 0 from J, leaving 11 bases between them. The CDR3 covers 15 residues. Germline CDR1 reads SGHVS; CDR2 reads FQNEAQ. The CDR3 is CASSLRRLSSYEQYF. The CDR3, as DNA: TGTGCCAGCAGCTTACGTCGACTGAGCTCCTACGAGCAGTACTTC. Supplemented by reference TRBV7-8 and TRBJ2-7, the full variable domain reads GAGVSQSPRYKVAKRGQDVALRCDPISGHVSLFWYQQALGQGPEFLTYFQNEAQLDKSGLPSDRFFAERPEGSVSTLKIQRTQQEDSAVYLCASSLRRLSSYEQYFGPGTRLTVT.

The chain links TRBV19 to TRBJ2-3; 9 bases match TRBD2. V dropped 3 bases and J dropped 3; count of bases not matched to a gene: 16. Germline V gene sequence: CDR1 LNHDA, CDR2 SQIVND (reference sequence). The CDR3 runs to 19 residues. Here the CDR3 DNA reads TGTGCCAGTAGTATTGCCGGCGGGAGGGCCGGTCGTCGGACAGATACGCAGTATTTT. It yields the protein CASSIAGGRAGRRTDTQYF.

The V gene is TRBV7-3, the J gene TRBJ2-2; a weak D match, TRBD2 (7 bases). This CDR3 has 14 amino acids. Germline V lookup: CDR1 SGHTA, CDR2 FQGTGA. Trimming pared 6 bases from V and 7 bases from J, leaving 15 bases between. The CDR3 region has the DNA TGTGCCAGCAGACAGGGAGGGCCGGACGGGGAGCTGTTTTTT. Translated: CASRQGGPDGELFF.

This clone was seen a single time. This chain uses TRBV9 with TRBJ2-5; 8 bases agree with TRBD2. The CDR3 is 14 residues long. V gave up 2 bases and J gave up 5 bases; unmatched junction bases: 5. Germline lookup yields CDR1 SGDLS and CDR2 YYNGEE. The CDR3 DNA is TGTGCCAGCAGCGTGGGGACTAGTGGGGAGACCCAGTACTTC. This sequence encodes CASSVGTSGETQYF. Filled out from reference TRBV9 and TRBJ2-5, the complete variable domain reads DSGVTQTPKHLITATGQRVTLRCSPRSGDLSVYWYQQSLDQGLQFLIQYYNGEERAKGNILERFSAQQFPDLHSELNLSSLELGDSALYFCASSVGTSGETQYFGPGTRLLVL.

The genes are TRBV11-3 and TRBJ2-2; the D is unclear. The CDR3 runs to 14 residues. The V and J ends lost 1 base and 0 bases respectively, with 3 bases between them. Germline CDR1 and CDR2: SGHNT and YENEEA. The CDR3 DNA sequence: TGTGCCAGCAGCTTAGGGACGAACACCGGGGAGCTGTTTTTT. Its protein is CASSLGTNTGELFF.